These T cell receptor beta chains were read from a single sample in a study of T-cell reconstitution after alpha-beta-depleted transplantation in children. TCRdb reanalysed the PCR reads using MiXCR and keeps one entry per CDR3 protein. The profile shows 5,500 to 8,500 distinct CDR3 sequences, approximately 5% of them singletons. The sample in question was PBMCs, mostly from graft donor cells, obtained 180 days after TCRalphabeta/CD19-depleted stem cell transplant. These TCRs come from a child in the first two years of life who had a stem cell transplant for acute myeloid leukemia, so the T cells may come from the graft donor. Both conserved end residues are part of each CDR3. The D gene is left open where the match is weak. Only some rows state a clone size, as once, few, many or a class for expanded clones.

abundance,v_gene,j_gene,d_gene,CDR3aa,CDR3nt
many,TRBV7-2,TRBJ1-2,.,CASSQNVRGRDSNYGYTF,TGTGCCAGCAGTCAAAACGTGAGGGGCCGGGACTCGAACTATGGCTACACCTTC
few,TRBV2,TRBJ2-1,TRBD1,CASSGQGAYNEQFF,TGTGCCAGCAGTGGACAGGGGGCCTACAATGAGCAGTTCTTC
medium-sized,TRBV24-1,TRBJ2-6,TRBD1,CATSDRTGSGANVLTF,TGTGCCACCAGTGACCGGACAGGGTCTGGGGCCAACGTCCTGACTTTC
few,TRBV6-5,TRBJ1-1,.,CASSYSSRRVAFF,TGTGCCAGCAGTTACTCGAGTAGAAGGGTAGCTTTCTTT
many,TRBV7-9,TRBJ1-2,.,CASSLSPPEQRNGYTF,TGTGCCAGCAGCTTATCCCCTCCCGAACAAAGGAATGGCTACACCTTC
many,TRBV10-2,TRBJ1-1,.,CASRPTPGTEAFF,TGCGCCAGCAGACCAACCCCGGGCACTGAAGCTTTCTTT
many,TRBV7-9,TRBJ2-1,.,CASREGWWSSYNEQFF,TGTGCCAGCAGAGAGGGTTGGTGGAGCTCCTACAATGAGCAGTTCTTC
many,TRBV20-1,TRBJ2-3,TRBD2,CSARDPSGRADTQYF,TGCAGTGCTAGAGATCCCAGCGGGAGGGCTGATACGCAGTATTTT
medium-sized,TRBV28,TRBJ2-1,.,CASSFAGLDNEQFF,TGTGCCAGCAGTTTTGCGGGACTGGACAATGAGCAGTTCTTC
many,TRBV5-6,TRBJ2-5,.,CASSWGSGETQYF,TGTGCCAGCAGCTGGGGGTCAGGAGAGACCCAGTACTTC
medium-sized,TRBV21-1,TRBJ2-7,.,CASSKNSSVHEQYF,TGTGCCAGCAGCAAAAACTCTAGCGTACACGAGCAGTACTTC
.,TRBV12-3/TRBV12-4,TRBJ2-1,TRBD1,CAISFRAGTAHSYNEQFF,TGTGCCATCAGTTTTCGGGCCGGGACAGCCCACTCCTACAATGAGCAGTTCTTC
many,TRBV9,TRBJ2-1,TRBD2,CASSLGLASDEQFF,TGTGCCAGCAGCCTTGGACTAGCTAGCGATGAGCAGTTCTTC
many,TRBV2,TRBJ1-5,.,CASSEEGLVRNQPQHF,TGTGCCAGCAGTGAAGAGGGCCTGGTCCGAAATCAGCCCCAGCATTTT
many,TRBV12-3/TRBV12-4,TRBJ2-1,TRBD2,CASSLDTLLLADKGDEQFF,TGTGCCAGCAGTTTAGACACCCTCCTACTAGCGGACAAAGGCGATGAGCAGTTCTTC
many,TRBV7-6,TRBJ2-7,TRBD2,CASRKREGPRGSHEQYF,TGTGCCAGCCGAAAGCGGGAGGGCCCGCGTGGTTCCCACGAGCAGTACTTC
many,TRBV7-9,TRBJ2-1,.,CASSPGGTIYNEQFF,TGTGCCAGCAGCCCGGGGGGCACCATATACAATGAGCAGTTCTTC
medium-sized,TRBV10-3,TRBJ2-1,.,CAISVSVDNEQFF,TGTGCCATCAGTGTTTCTGTTGACAATGAGCAGTTCTTC
many,TRBV9,TRBJ2-1,TRBD2,CASSPTGTTDYEQFF,TGTGCCAGCAGCCCTACCGGGACTACTGACTATGAGCAGTTCTTC
many,TRBV29-1,TRBJ2-1,.,CSVEQGQGLYNEQFF,TGCAGCGTTGAACAGGGCCAGGGCCTATACAATGAGCAGTTCTTC
.,TRBV27,TRBJ2-2,.,CASSLSLTGELFF,TGTGCCAGCAGTTTATCCCTCACCGGGGAGCTGTTTTTT
medium-sized,TRBV5-4,TRBJ2-4,.,CASSSIEPLSIQYF,TGTGCCAGCAGCTCCATAGAACCTCTTAGCATTCAGTACTTC